The 26 T cell receptor beta chains below come from one sample, sequenced in a study of OX40 agonist ivuxolimab in advanced cancers. TCRdb's copy holds only in-frame clones and misses some; the assay was immunoSEQ multiplex PCR. The sample shows 12,000 or so clones, roughly two thirds of them seen only once. The sequencing here drew on CD4+ or CD8+ T cells sorted from blood, taken in a trial of the OX40 agonist ivuxolimab. The receptors were sampled from an adult with an advanced solid tumor such as melanoma, head and neck, liver or kidney cancer.

This chain joins TRBV2 and TRBJ2-2; D remains ambiguous. V was pared by 6 bases and J by 2 bases, with 7 bases between. Germline V gives CDR1 SNHLY, CDR2 FYNNEI. This CDR3 spans 13 amino acids. CDR3 DNA: TGTGCCAGCAGCTTAGTTAACACCGGGGAGCTGTTTTTT. Its protein product is CASSLVNTGELFF.

In this sample, this clone turned up a few times. J is TRBJ1-2 and V is TRBV28, with a weak D call TRBD1 (5 bases). This CDR3 contains 16 residues. Germline CDR1 MDHEN, CDR2 SYDVKM. V lost 3 bases and J 5 bases, leaving 19 bases between the germline ends. The CDR3 loop reads CASSFPHTGGPYGYTF. The CDR3, as DNA: TGTGCCAGCAGTTTTCCCCATACAGGCGGACCTTATGGCTACACCTTC.

The chain recombines TRBV27 with TRBJ1-1, with D maybe TRBD1 (5 bases). The V and J ends lost 3 bases and 3 bases respectively, with 14 bases between them. Germline CDR1 MNHEY, CDR2 SMNVEV (reference sequence). The CDR3 consists of 15 residues. In nucleotides, the CDR3 is TGTGCCAGCAGTTTTGGGGCGGGGTTATACACTGAAGCTTTCTTT. Encoded protein: CASSFGAGLYTEAFF.

The chain couples TRBV29-1 to TRBJ2-7; D remains ambiguous. The germline V gene encodes CDR1 SQVTM and CDR2 ANQGSEA. V lost 6 bases, J lost 0 bases, and 12 bases lay in between. The CDR3 totals 13 residues. In DNA form, the CDR3 reads TGCAGCGTCCTTCTAAGTAACTCCTACGAGCAGTACTTC. Amino acids: CSVLLSNSYEQYF.

This clone has just one count. The V call is TRBV28, the J call TRBJ1-6; maybe TRBD1 (5 bases). The CDR3 has 16 residues. Trimming shortened V by 1 base and J by 1 base, and 8 bases separated the two germline ends. Germline values: CDR1 MDHEN, CDR2 SYDVKM. The CDR3 spells CASSLSGSSYNSPLHF. DNA for the CDR3: TGTGCCAGCAGTTTATCAGGGTCGTCCTATAATTCACCCCTCCACTTT.

In its sample, this clone was seen many times. CDR3 sequence reads: CASSPGQLDIQYF. CDR3 nucleotide sequence: TGTGCCAGCAGCCCCGGACAGTTGGACATTCAGTACTTC. The chain has TRBV6-4 and TRBJ2-4, with a possible D match to TRBD1 (6 bases). V was cut by 6 bases and J by 8 bases, with 14 bases left in between. Germline V lookup: CDR1 MRHNA, CDR2 SNTAGT. This CDR3 comprises 13 residues.

The chain recombines TRBV4-3 with TRBJ1-5, with unresolved D. V lost 0 bases and J 0 bases, leaving 9 bases between the germline ends. Germline V lookup: CDR1 LGHNA, CDR2 YSLEER. This CDR3 comprises 16 residues. In DNA, the CDR3 is TGCGCCAGCAGCCAAGATAGTATTAATAGCAATCAGCCCCAGCATTTT. It yields the protein CASSQDSINSNQPQHF.

V and J are TRBV19 and TRBJ2-7; D is possibly TRBD2 (5 bases). V shed 3 bases and J shed 3 bases, with 12 bases lying between them. Germline CDR1 and CDR2: LNHDA and SQIVND (reference sequence). The CDR3 has 14 amino acids. CDR3 DNA: TGTGCCAGTAGTATTGGTGGGAGTGTCTACGAGCAGTACTTC. It encodes CASSIGGSVYEQYF.

V and J are TRBV1 and TRBJ2-1; the table names TRBD1, a call not compared with the DNA. TRBV1 has pseudogene status. This CDR3 region has 15 residues. Written as DNA, the CDR3 is TGCACCAGCAGCCAAATCTTATCCAGGGGCAATGAGCAGTTCTTC. This gives the protein CTSSQILSRGNEQFF.

The chain employs TRBV7-6 and TRBJ2-3; TRBD2 is a possible D gene (6 bases). Germline V gene sequence: CDR1 SGHVS, CDR2 FNYEAQ. CDR3 size: 14 residues. Trimming removed 5 bases at V and 5 bases at J, with 14 bases between. CDR3 bases: TGTGCCAGCAGCATTGGGGGGATGCTAGATACGCAGTATTTT. This sequence encodes CASSIGGMLDTQYF.

Only one count was recorded for this clone. J is TRBJ2-2 and V is TRBV2; D may be TRBD2 (5 bases). This CDR3 has 14 amino acids. Germline loops: CDR1 SNHLY, CDR2 FYNNEI. The germline V and J ends were trimmed by 4 bases and 3 bases, with 9 bases remaining between them. CDR3 bases: TGTGCCAGCAGTGGACTATCCTACACCGGGGAGCTGTTTTTT. Translation gives CASSGLSYTGELFF.

This chain joins TRBV15 and TRBJ1-2; weak D call: TRBD1 (5 bases). Trimming took off 2 bases at V and 6 bases at J, with 10 bases between the two ends. CDR3 size: 13 residues. Germline V gene lookup returns CDR1 LNHNV and CDR2 YYDKDF (reference sequence). CDR3 amino acids: CATSRWGNDGYTF. For the CDR3, the DNA is TGTGCCACCAGCAGATGGGGGAATGATGGCTACACCTTC. Together with reference TRBV15 and TRBJ1-2, the CDR3 gives the full variable domain: DAMVIQNPRYQVTQFGKPVTLSCSQTLNHNVMYWYQQKSSQAPKLLFHYYDKDFNNEADTPDNFQSRRPNTSFCFLDIRSPGLGDTAMYLCATSRWGNDGYTFGSGTRLTVV.

This clone qualifies as medium-sized. The chain links TRBV4-3 to TRBJ1-2; D is perhaps TRBD1 (6 bases). Trimming cost V 0 bases and J 5 bases, with 13 bases left between them. Germline V gives CDR1 LGHNA, CDR2 YSLEER. CDR3 size: 15 residues. CDR3 region: CASSQEIQGIYGYTF. CDR3 coding DNA: TGCGCCAGCAGCCAAGAAATCCAGGGGATTTATGGCTACACCTTC.

The rearrangement links TRBV28 to TRBJ1-1; D gene uncertain. The CDR3 runs 13 residues. CDR1 and CDR2 (germline): MDHEN, SYDVKM. V lost 3 bases and J 3 bases, leaving 8 bases between the germline ends. CDR3 amino acids: CASSFGSYTEAFF. The CDR3 DNA reads as TGTGCCAGCAGTTTCGGCAGCTACACTGAAGCTTTCTTT.

This clone has only one observation. The chain links TRBV13 to TRBJ1-1; D uncertain. Germline assignment: CDR1 PRHDT and CDR2 FYEKMQ (reference sequence). Trimming stripped 2 bases from V and 0 bases from J, with 7 bases between. CDR3 length: 14 residues. CDR3 region: CASSLRQMNTEAFF. As DNA, the CDR3 is TGTGCCAGCAGCTTAAGGCAGATGAACACTGAAGCTTTCTTT.

J is TRBJ1-5 and V is TRBV6-5; D is undetermined. The CDR3 has 15 amino acids. Deletions cut 4 bases from V and 0 bases from J, with 10 bases between. Germline V gives CDR1 MNHEY, CDR2 SVGAGI. CDR3 nucleotides: TGTGCCAGCAGTTTAACTCAATATAGCAATCAGCCCCAGCATTTT. Translated, it gives CASSLTQYSNQPQHF.

The chain has TRBV19 and TRBJ2-7; D unresolved. This CDR3 is 11 amino acids long. V lost 1 base and J 6 bases, leaving 4 bases between the germline ends. Looked up from germline, CDR1 is LNHDA and CDR2 is SQIVND (reference sequence). CDR3 DNA: TGTGCCAGTAGTATAGGTGGCGAGCAGTACTTC. It yields the protein CASSIGGEQYF.

In its sample, this clone was seen a few times. Other DNA sequences of this sample code for an identical CDR3. V is TRBV6-5 and J is TRBJ1-2; maybe TRBD1 (5 bases). Germline V CDR1 and CDR2: MNHEY, SVGAGI. Trimming took 5 bases from V and 4 from J, leaving 17 bases between them. This CDR3 is built from 15 residues. For the CDR3, the DNA is TGTGCCAGCAGTACTAGAACAGGTCGGGCCTATGGCTACACCTTC. Protein product: CASSTRTGRAYGYTF.

The CDR3 DNA reads as TGTGCCAGCAATAGGGGGGGCGGTGAGGAGACCCAGTACTTC. Its protein is CASNRGGGEETQYF. V usage is TRBV6-5 and J usage is TRBJ2-5, with a tentative D call TRBD2 (7 bases). V lost 7 bases to trimming and J lost 5 bases, with 17 bases between them. Per germline, CDR1 MNHEY and CDR2 SVGAGI. The CDR3 has 14 amino acids.

The V and J genes are TRBV4-3 and TRBJ2-3; either TRBD1 or TRBD2 may supply D (5 bases each). The CDR3 totals 14 residues. Germline-derived CDR1 and CDR2 are LGHNA and YSLEER. Trimming cost V 1 base and J 10 bases, with 15 bases left between them. CDR3 in DNA: TGCGCCAGCAGCCAAGGGTTAGCCCGGGGCCCGCAGTATTTT. Amino acids: CASSQGLARGPQYF.

The V gene is TRBV7-9, the J gene TRBJ2-2; the D gene could be TRBD1 or TRBD2 (5 bases each). The V end was cut by 6 bases, the J end by 2 bases, with 10 bases between. The CDR3 length is 14 residues. Germline loops: CDR1 SEHNR, CDR2 FQNEAQ (reference sequence). As DNA, the CDR3 is TGTGCCAGCAGACGGGACGGTAACACCGGGGAGCTGTTTTTT. Amino acids: CASRRDGNTGELFF.

V and J are TRBV28 and TRBJ1-1; D is perhaps TRBD1 (6 bases). The CDR3 consists of 14 residues. In germline, CDR1 is MDHEN, CDR2 SYDVKM. V lost 7 bases, J lost 1 base, and 13 bases lay in between. CDR3 region: CASTLLRGNTEAFF. The CDR3, as DNA: TGTGCCAGCACCCTTCTCAGGGGGAACACTGAAGCTTTCTTT.

The rearrangement links TRBV28 to TRBJ2-5, with 9 bases matching TRBD2. CDR3 size: 15 residues. The germline V gene has CDR1 MDHEN and CDR2 SYDVKM. V was clipped by 3 bases and J by 5 bases; unmatched bases: 7. DNA for the CDR3: TGTGCCAGCAGTTTTTTGCGGGAGGGCGTGGAGACCCAGTACTTC. Translation: CASSFLREGVETQYF.

The V gene is TRBV7-9, the J gene TRBJ2-7; tentatively, D is TRBD2 (5 bases). CDR1 and CDR2 (germline): SEHNR, FQNEAQ (reference sequence). This CDR3 spans 15 amino acids. V shed 5 bases and J shed 2 bases, with 16 bases lying between them. CDR3 bases: TGTGCCAGCAGCCCCCTCACGGGGTTGGCCTACGAGCAGTACTTC. Amino acids: CASSPLTGLAYEQYF.

The chain is built from TRBV4-3 and TRBJ2-1; D perhaps matches TRBD1 (6 bases). V was shortened by 2 bases and J by 10 bases, with 18 bases between the two germline ends. The CDR3 covers 15 residues. The germline V gene encodes CDR1 LGHNA and CDR2 YSLEER. Here the CDR3 DNA reads TGCGCCAGCAGCCAACGTCCAGGGGTCGTAGGAGAGCAGTTCTTC. Residues: CASSQRPGVVGEQFF.

V and J are TRBV27 and TRBJ2-7; D is tentatively TRBD1 or TRBD2 (7 bases each). V shed 4 bases and J shed 6 bases, with 34 bases lying between them. This CDR3 comprises 20 residues. Per the germline V gene, CDR1 is MNHEY and CDR2 is SMNVEV (reference sequence). The DNA for the CDR3 is TGTGCCAGCAGTTCCGTACTCACAGGGGCGGTGGCGGGAGCGCCCCTCGAGCAGTACTTC. This translates into CASSSVLTGAVAGAPLEQYF.